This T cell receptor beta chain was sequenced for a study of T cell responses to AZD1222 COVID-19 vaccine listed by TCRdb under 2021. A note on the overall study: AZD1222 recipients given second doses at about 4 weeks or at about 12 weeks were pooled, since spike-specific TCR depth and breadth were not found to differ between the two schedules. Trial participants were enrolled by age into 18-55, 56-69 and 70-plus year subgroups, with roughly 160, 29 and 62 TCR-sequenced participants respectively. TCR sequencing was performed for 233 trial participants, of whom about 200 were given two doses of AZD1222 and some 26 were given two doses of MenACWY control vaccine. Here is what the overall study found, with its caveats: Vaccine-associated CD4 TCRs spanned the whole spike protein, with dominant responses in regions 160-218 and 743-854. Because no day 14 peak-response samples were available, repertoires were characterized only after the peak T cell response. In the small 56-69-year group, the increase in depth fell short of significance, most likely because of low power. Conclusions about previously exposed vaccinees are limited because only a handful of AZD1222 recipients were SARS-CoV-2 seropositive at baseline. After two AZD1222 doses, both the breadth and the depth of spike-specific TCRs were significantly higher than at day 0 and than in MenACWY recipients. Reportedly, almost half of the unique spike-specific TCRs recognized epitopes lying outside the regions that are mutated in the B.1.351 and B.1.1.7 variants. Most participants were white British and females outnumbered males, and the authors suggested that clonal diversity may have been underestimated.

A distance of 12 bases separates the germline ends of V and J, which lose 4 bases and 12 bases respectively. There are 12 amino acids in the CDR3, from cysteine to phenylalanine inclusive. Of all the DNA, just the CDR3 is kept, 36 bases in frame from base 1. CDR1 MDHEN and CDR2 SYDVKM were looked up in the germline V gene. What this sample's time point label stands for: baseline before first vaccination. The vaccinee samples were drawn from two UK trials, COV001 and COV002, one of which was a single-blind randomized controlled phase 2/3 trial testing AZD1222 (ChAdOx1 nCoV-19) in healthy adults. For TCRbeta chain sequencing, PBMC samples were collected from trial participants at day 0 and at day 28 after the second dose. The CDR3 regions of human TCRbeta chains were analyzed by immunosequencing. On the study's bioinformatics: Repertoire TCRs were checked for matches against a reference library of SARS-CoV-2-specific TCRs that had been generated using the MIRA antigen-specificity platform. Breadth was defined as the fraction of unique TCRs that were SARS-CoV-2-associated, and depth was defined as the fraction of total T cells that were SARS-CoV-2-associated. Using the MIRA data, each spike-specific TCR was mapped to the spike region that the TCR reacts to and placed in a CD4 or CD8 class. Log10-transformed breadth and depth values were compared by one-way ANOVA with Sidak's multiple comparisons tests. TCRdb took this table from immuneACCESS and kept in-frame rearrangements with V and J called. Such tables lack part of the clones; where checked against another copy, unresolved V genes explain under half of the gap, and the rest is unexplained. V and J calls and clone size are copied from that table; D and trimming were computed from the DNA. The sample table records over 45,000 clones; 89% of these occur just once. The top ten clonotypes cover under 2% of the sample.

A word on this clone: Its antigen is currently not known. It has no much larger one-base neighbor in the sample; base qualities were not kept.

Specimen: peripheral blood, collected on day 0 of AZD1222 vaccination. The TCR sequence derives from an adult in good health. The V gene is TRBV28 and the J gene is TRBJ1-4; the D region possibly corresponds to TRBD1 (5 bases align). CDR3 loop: CASSSRVRELFF. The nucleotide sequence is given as TGTGCCAGCAGTTCCAGGGTGAGAGAACTGTTTTTT. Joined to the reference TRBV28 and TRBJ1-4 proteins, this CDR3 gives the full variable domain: DVKVTQSSRYLVKRTGEKVFLECVQDMDHENMFWYRQDPGLGLRLIYFSYDVKMKEKGDIPEGYSVSREKKERFSLILESASTNQTSMYLCASSSRVRELFFGSGTQLSVL.